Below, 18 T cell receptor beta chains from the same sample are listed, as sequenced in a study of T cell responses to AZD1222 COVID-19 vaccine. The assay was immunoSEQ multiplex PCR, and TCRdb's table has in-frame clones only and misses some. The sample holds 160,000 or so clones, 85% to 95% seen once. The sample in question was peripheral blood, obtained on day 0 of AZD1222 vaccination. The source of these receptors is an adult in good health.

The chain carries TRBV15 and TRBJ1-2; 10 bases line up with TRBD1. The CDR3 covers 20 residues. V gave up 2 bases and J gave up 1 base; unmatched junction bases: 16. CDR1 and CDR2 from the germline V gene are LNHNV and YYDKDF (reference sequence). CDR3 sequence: CATSRNLIGDRGLNNYGYTF. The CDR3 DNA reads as TGTGCCACCAGCAGAAACCTTATCGGGGACAGGGGTTTGAATAACTATGGCTACACCTTC.

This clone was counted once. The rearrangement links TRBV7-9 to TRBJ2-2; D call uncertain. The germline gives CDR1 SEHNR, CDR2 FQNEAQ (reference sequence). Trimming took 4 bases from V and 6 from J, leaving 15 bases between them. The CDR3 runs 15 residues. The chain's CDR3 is CASSSLTPTAGELFF. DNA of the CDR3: TGTGCCAGCAGCTCCCTGACCCCGACGGCCGGGGAGCTGTTTTTT.

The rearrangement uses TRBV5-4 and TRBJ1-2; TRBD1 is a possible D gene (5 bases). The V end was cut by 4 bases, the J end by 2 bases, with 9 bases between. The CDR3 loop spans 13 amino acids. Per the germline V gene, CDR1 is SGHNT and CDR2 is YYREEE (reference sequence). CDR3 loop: CASSTTGNYGYTF. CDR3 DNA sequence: TGTGCCAGCAGCACCACAGGCAACTATGGCTACACCTTC.

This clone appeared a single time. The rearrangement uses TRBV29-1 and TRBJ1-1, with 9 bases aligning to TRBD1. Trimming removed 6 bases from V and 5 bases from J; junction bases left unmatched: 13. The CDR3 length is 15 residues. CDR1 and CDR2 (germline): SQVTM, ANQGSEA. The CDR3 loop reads CSVGLGTGLRTEAFF. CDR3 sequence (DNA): TGCAGCGTGGGACTCGGGACAGGGTTAAGGACTGAAGCTTTCTTT.

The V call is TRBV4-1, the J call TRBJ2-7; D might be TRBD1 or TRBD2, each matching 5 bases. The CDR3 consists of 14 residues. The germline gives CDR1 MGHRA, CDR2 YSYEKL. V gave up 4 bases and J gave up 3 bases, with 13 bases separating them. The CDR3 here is CASSPRESGYEQYF. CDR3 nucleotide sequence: TGCGCCAGCAGCCCCAGGGAGTCGGGCTACGAGCAGTACTTC.

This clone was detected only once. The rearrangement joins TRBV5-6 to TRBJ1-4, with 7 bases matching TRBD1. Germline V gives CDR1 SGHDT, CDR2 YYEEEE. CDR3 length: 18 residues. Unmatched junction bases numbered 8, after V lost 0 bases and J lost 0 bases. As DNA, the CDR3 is TGTGCCAGCAGCTTGGCCGGGACAGCGATCACAACTAATGAAAAACTGTTTTTT. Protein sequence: CASSLAGTAITTNEKLFF. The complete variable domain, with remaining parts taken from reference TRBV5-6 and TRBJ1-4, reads DAGVTQSPTHLIKTRGQQVTLRCSPKSGHDTVSWYQQALGQGPQFIFQYYEEEERQRGNFPDRFSGHQFPNYSSELNVNALLLGDSALYLCASSLAGTAITTNEKLFFGSGTQLSVL.

The chain's CDR3 is CASSIGGAGNTIYF. Here the CDR3 DNA reads TGTGCCAGTAGTATAGGGGGTGCTGGAAACACCATATATTTT. The chain couples TRBV19 to TRBJ1-3, with no clear D. The germline V gene has CDR1 LNHDA and CDR2 SQIVND (reference sequence). V lost 1 base to trimming and J lost 2 bases, with 6 bases between them. CDR3 length: 14 residues.

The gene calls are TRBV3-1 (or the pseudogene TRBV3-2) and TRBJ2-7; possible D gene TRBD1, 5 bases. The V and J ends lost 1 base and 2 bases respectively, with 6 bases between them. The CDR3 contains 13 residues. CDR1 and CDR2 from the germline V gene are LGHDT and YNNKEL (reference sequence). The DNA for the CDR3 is TGTGCCAGCAGCCAAGGACAGACCTACGAGCAGTACTTC. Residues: CASSQGQTYEQYF.

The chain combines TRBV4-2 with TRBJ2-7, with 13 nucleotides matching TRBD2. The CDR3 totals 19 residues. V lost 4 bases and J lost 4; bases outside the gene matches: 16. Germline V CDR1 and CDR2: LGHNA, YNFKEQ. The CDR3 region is CASSLTGGTSGTPFYEQYF. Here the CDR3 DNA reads TGTGCCAGCAGCCTTACAGGGGGGACTAGCGGGACTCCATTTTACGAGCAGTACTTC.

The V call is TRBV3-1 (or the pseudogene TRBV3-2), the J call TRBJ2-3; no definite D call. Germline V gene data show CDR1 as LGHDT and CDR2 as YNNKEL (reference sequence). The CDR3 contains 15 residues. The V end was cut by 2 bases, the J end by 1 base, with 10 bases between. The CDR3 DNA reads TGTGCCAGCAGCCAAACAGTTGGAGGCACAGATACGCAGTATTTT. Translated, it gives CASSQTVGGTDTQYF.

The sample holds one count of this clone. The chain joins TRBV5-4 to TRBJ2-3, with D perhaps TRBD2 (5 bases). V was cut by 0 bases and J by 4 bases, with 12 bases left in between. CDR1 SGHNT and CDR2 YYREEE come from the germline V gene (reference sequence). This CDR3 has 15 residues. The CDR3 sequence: CASSLDPGTPDTQYF. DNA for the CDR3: TGTGCCAGCAGCTTGGATCCGGGAACCCCAGATACGCAGTATTTT. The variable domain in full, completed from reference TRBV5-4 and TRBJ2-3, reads ETGVTQSPTHLIKTRGQQVTLRCSSQSGHNTVSWYQQALGQGPQFIFQYYREEENGRGNFPPRFSGLQFPNYSSELNVNALELDDSALYLCASSLDPGTPDTQYFGPGTRLTVL.

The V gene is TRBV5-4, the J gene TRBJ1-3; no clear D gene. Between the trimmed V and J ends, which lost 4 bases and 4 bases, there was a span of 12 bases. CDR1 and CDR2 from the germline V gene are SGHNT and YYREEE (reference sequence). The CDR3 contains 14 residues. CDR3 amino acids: CASSTEGWGNTIYF. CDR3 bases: TGTGCCAGCAGCACTGAAGGATGGGGAAACACCATATATTTT.

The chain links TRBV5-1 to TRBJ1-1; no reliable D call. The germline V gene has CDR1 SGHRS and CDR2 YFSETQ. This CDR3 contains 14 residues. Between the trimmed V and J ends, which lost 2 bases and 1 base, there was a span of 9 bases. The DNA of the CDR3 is TGCGCCAGCAGCTTACAATCTGGGAACACTGAAGCTTTCTTT. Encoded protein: CASSLQSGNTEAFF.

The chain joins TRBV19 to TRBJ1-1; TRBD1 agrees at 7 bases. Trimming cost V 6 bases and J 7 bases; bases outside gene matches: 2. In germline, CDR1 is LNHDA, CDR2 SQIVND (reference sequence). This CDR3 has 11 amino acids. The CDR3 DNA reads TGTGCCAGTAGGGGGACAGTTGAAGCTTTCTTT. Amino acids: CASRGTVEAFF.

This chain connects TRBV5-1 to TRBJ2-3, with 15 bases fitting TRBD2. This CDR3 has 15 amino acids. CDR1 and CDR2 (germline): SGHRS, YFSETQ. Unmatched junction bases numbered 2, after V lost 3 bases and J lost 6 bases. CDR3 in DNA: TGCGCCAGCAGCTGGGGGACTAGCGGGAGGGATACGCAGTATTTT. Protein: CASSWGTSGRDTQYF.

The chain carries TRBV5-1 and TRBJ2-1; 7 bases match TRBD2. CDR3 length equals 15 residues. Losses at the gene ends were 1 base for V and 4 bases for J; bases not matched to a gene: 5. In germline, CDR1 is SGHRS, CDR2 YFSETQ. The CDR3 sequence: CASSLSGTLYNEQFF. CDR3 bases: TGCGCCAGCAGCTTGAGCGGGACCCTTTACAATGAGCAGTTCTTC.

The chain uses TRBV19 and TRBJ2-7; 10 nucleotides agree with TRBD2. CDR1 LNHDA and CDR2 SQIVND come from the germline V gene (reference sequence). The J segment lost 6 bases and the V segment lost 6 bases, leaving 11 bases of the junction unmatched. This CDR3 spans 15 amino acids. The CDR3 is CASSTSGRARGEQYF. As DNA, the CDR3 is TGTGCCAGTAGCACCAGCGGGAGGGCCCGTGGCGAGCAGTACTTC.

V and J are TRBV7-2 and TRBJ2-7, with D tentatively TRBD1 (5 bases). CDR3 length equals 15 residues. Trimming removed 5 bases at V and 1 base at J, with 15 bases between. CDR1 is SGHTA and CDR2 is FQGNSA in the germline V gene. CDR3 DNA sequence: TGTGCCAGCAGCACCCAGGGTGCTGGGTCCTACGAGCAGTACTTC. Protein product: CASSTQGAGSYEQYF.